Sequencing of this TCR beta chain was carried out in a study of control samples from healthy donors and cancer patients. The data were produced by immunoSEQ multiplex PCR, yet TCRdb's version contains in-frame clones alone and is incomplete. The data contain around 130,000 clones, about 88% of them singletons. Germline values: CDR1 LNHDA, CDR2 SQIVND (reference sequence). With 6 bases removed from V and 2 bases from J, the gap between germline ends came to 26 bases. The CDR3 is 18 amino acids. A single count supports this clone. The sequencing input was blood. This clonotype was sampled from a man aged 50 to 60 in good health. This chain links TRBV19 with TRBJ2-7, with D maybe TRBD1 (6 bases). Here the CDR3 reads CASRLGQEPNWRTYEQYF. CDR3 DNA: TGTGCCAGTAGACTGGGACAAGAACCAAATTGGAGAACCTACGAGCAGTACTTC. Combining the CDR3 with reference TRBV19 and TRBJ2-7 gives the whole variable domain DGGITQSPKYLFRKEGQNVTLSCEQNLNHDAMYWYRQDPGQGLRLIYYSQIVNDFQKGDIAEGYSVSREKKESFPLTVTSAQKNPTAFYLCASRLGQEPNWRTYEQYFGPGTRLTVT.